This T cell receptor beta chain was recovered during a study of shared clonotypes between healthy human individuals. Study-wide context: Aged 18 to 49, the donors were a couple of women and a few men.

Assay: immunoSEQ multiplex PCR; the TCRdb copy retains only in-frame clones and omits some. The data show over 2 million clones, about 90% seen once. Germline V gives CDR1 SGHRS, CDR2 YFSETQ. The CDR3 totals 16 residues. V shed 0 bases and J 4 bases; nucleotides not matched to a gene: 3. This clonotype was obtained from a man between 18 and 29 years old in good health. Some clones in this sample may be carry-over from other donors' samples. Sequenced input: naive CD4+ T cells from PBMCs. Subset specified: CD45RA+ positively selected. The J gene is TRBJ1-4, the V gene TRBV5-1; 10 nucleotides align to TRBD1. CDR3 loop: CASSLVGTGVNEKLFF. Written as DNA, the CDR3 is TGCGCCAGCAGCTTGGTCGGGACAGGGGTTAATGAAAAACTGTTTTTT.